The 31 T cell receptor beta chains given below trace back to one sample, sequenced in a study of spatial heterogeneity in lung cancer. Time point denoted: blood at routine non-recurrence follow-up after resection. Whole RNA obtained from tumor, nontumor lung or frozen PBMC underwent sequencing without sorting. Each CDR3 protein is one row after TCRdb ran MiXCR on the 5' RACE reads. The sample has around 120,000 distinct CDR3 sequences; 10% to 15% are singletons. The source was PBMCs, collected at follow-up. These receptors all come from a male donor with early-stage non-small cell lung cancer.

The chain links TRBV5-4 to TRBJ2-2, with 9 bases that match TRBD2. Per the germline V gene, CDR1 is SGHNT and CDR2 is YYREEE (reference sequence). This CDR3 contains 14 residues. After removal of 2 bases from V and 7 bases from J, the junction contained 3 bases not matched to a gene. The CDR3 DNA reads TGTGCCAGCAGCTTCTCTAGCGGGGACGGGGAGCTGTTTTTT. It specifies CASSFSSGDGELFF. Full variable domain (remainder filled in from reference TRBV5-4 and TRBJ2-2): ETGVTQSPTHLIKTRGQQVTLRCSSQSGHNTVSWYQQALGQGPQFIFQYYREEENGRGNFPPRFSGLQFPNYSSELNVNALELDDSALYLCASSFSSGDGELFFGEGSRLTVL.

This clonotype has a handful of counts. The rearrangement links TRBV7-2 to TRBJ1-2; tentative D call: TRBD1 (6 bases). The CDR3 runs to 15 residues. With 4 bases removed from V and 4 bases from J, the gap between germline ends came to 16 bases. Germline-derived CDR1 and CDR2 are SGHTA and FQGNSA. The CDR3 reads CASSSLPGAGYGYTF. The CDR3 DNA reads as TGTGCCAGCAGCTCCCTACCAGGGGCGGGCTATGGCTACACCTTC.

V and J are TRBV11-3 and TRBJ2-3; 11 positions agree with TRBD1. With 5 bases clipped from V and 3 bases from J, the junction kept 7 bases outside the gene matches. CDR3 size: 16 residues. CDR1 SGHNT and CDR2 YENEEA come from the germline V gene. CDR3 nucleotide sequence: TGTGCCAGCAGCCCAGGGGGACAGGGGGAGACAGATACGCAGTATTTT. Translated, it gives CASSPGGQGETDTQYF. Full variable domain (outside the CDR3, taken from reference TRBV11-3 and TRBJ2-3): EAGVVQSPRYKIIEKKQPVAFWCNPISGHNTLYWYLQNLGQGPELLIRYENEEAVDDSQLPKDRFSAERLKGVDSTLKIQPAELGDSAVYLCASSPGGQGETDTQYFGPGTRLTVL.

The V and J genes are TRBV20-1 and TRBJ1-4, with D perhaps matching TRBD1 (6 bases). Germline V gene sequence: CDR1 DFQATT, CDR2 SNEGSKA (reference sequence). V gave up 5 bases and J gave up 0 bases, with 7 bases separating them. This CDR3 region has 13 residues. The CDR3 loop reads CSAGQPTNEKLFF. CDR3 nucleotides: TGCAGTGCTGGACAGCCAACTAATGAAAAACTGTTTTTT.

The CDR3 reads CASSLGAGEQYF. CDR3 nucleotide sequence: TGTGCCAGCAGTTTAGGGGCAGGGGAGCAGTACTTC. This sequence joins TRBV6-5 and TRBJ2-7; D may be TRBD1 (5 bases). V lost 4 bases and J 7 bases, leaving 11 bases between the germline ends. This CDR3 has 12 residues. CDR1 MNHEY and CDR2 SVGAGI come from the germline V gene.

The V call is TRBV3-1, the J call TRBJ2-3; 10 bases match TRBD2. The length of the CDR3 is 15 residues. The trim removed 4 bases at V and 4 bases at J, leaving 5 bases unmatched. Germline-derived CDR1 and CDR2 are LGHDT and YNNKEL (reference sequence). CDR3 amino acids: CASSLPGLASDTQYF. DNA for the CDR3: TGTGCCAGCAGCCTACCGGGACTAGCGTCAGATACGCAGTATTTT.

This clonotype was found many times. The chain carries TRBV20-1 and TRBJ2-7, with 7 bases that match TRBD1. Unmatched junction bases numbered 3, after V lost 2 bases and J lost 5 bases. CDR1 and CDR2 (germline): DFQATT, SNEGSKA (reference sequence). The CDR3 loop spans 12 amino acids. Here the CDR3 reads CSARNTGDEQYF. In DNA form, the CDR3 reads TGCAGTGCTAGAAACACAGGGGACGAGCAGTACTTC.

The chain links TRBV20-1 to TRBJ2-6, with unresolved D. The CDR3 covers 12 residues. Trimming stripped 6 bases from V and 2 bases from J, with 5 bases between. CDR1 is DFQATT, CDR2 SNEGSKA, per germline (reference sequence). The CDR3 sequence: CSATPGANVLTF. In DNA form, the CDR3 reads TGCAGTGCAACCCCTGGGGCCAACGTCCTGACTTTC.

Many counts were recorded for this clonotype. The chain is built from TRBV11-2 and TRBJ1-5; D unclear. The CDR3 length is 13 residues. With 4 bases removed from V and 4 bases from J, the gap between germline ends came to 8 bases. Germline CDR1 reads SGHAT; CDR2 reads FQNNGV. The CDR3 region is CASSSGPNQPQHF. The CDR3 DNA follows: TGTGCCAGCAGCTCCGGACCGAATCAGCCCCAGCATTTT.

This clonotype was detected ten times or more. The chain combines TRBV6-2 or TRBV6-3 with TRBJ1-5; D is ambiguous. The germline gives CDR1 MNHEY, CDR2 SVGEGT. The CDR3 consists of 17 residues. V dropped 0 bases and J dropped 0 bases, with 12 bases sitting between them. CDR3 sequence reads: CASSYSGSTTSNQPQHF. DNA for the CDR3: TGTGCCAGCAGTTACTCGGGGAGCACGACTAGCAATCAGCCCCAGCATTTT.

In its sample, this clonotype was seen a few times. The genes are TRBV15 and TRBJ2-1; 8 bases match TRBD1. Germline CDR1 LNHNV, CDR2 YYDKDF (reference sequence). This CDR3 has 17 residues. With 0 bases clipped from V and 0 bases from J, the junction kept 4 bases outside the gene matches. The CDR3 protein is CATSREGQASSYNEQFF. The CDR3 DNA follows: TGTGCCACCAGCAGAGAGGGACAGGCCTCCTCCTACAATGAGCAGTTCTTC.

This clonotype was seen at least ten times. The V gene is TRBV28, the J gene TRBJ2-3, with TRBD1 identical over 7 bases. Germline CDR1 reads MDHEN; CDR2 reads SYDVKM. The length of the CDR3 is 17 residues. The V segment lost 6 bases and the J segment 2 bases; nucleotides outside the gene matches: 14. The chain's CDR3 is CASSEIGTAFSTDTQYF. The CDR3 DNA sequence: TGTGCCAGCAGCGAAATAGGGACAGCCTTCTCCACAGATACGCAGTATTTT.

With regard to this clonotype: This may stem from a read error, because a much larger clone lies one nucleotide away. The V gene is TRBV28, the J gene TRBJ1-2, with D perhaps matching TRBD1 (5 bases). The CDR3 contains 14 residues. Germline values: CDR1 MDHEN, CDR2 SYDVKM. V shed 4 bases and J shed 4 bases, with 13 bases lying between them. The CDR3 loop reads CASSCPAGSYGYTF. The CDR3 DNA reads TGTGCCAGCAGTTGCCCGGCAGGGAGCTATGGCTACACCTTC.

This sequence joins TRBV3-1 and TRBJ1-5; TRBD1 might be the D (6 bases). CDR1 is LGHDT, CDR2 YNNKEL, per germline (reference sequence). The CDR3 is 14 residues long. Between the trimmed V and J ends, which lost 1 base and 6 bases, there was a span of 10 bases. The DNA for the CDR3 is TGTGCCAGCAGCCAAGGGGGGCTGGGTCAGCCCCAGCATTTT. Its translation: CASSQGGLGQPQHF.

The genes are TRBV3-1 and TRBJ2-3; the D call may be TRBD1 or TRBD2 (5 bases each). Germline V CDR1 and CDR2: LGHDT, YNNKEL (reference sequence). The CDR3 consists of 16 residues. Trimming stripped 8 bases from V and 0 bases from J, with 18 bases between. CDR3 nucleotides: TGTGCCAGCTCCCCCCCGAGGGGAAGGAGCACAGATACGCAGTATTTT. As protein: CASSPPRGRSTDTQYF.

This clonotype was recorded at least ten times. The chain uses TRBV5-6 and TRBJ2-3; 10 nucleotides agree with TRBD2. The CDR3 length is 15 residues. With V trimmed by 4 bases and J by 5 bases, 7 bases remained unmatched. CDR1 and CDR2 (germline): SGHDT, YYEEEE. The CDR3 is CASSAAGGLGDTQYF. The CDR3 nucleotides are TGTGCCAGCAGCGCAGCGGGGGGGCTTGGAGATACGCAGTATTTT.

The rearrangement uses TRBV3-1 and TRBJ1-1; D is uncertain. Germline CDR1 is LGHDT and CDR2 is YNNKEL (reference sequence). The CDR3 is 13 residues long. V gave up 3 bases and J gave up 3 bases, with 8 bases separating them. The CDR3 loop reads CASSHNEDTEAFF. CDR3 sequence (DNA): TGTGCCAGCAGCCATAATGAAGACACTGAAGCTTTCTTT.

The V gene is TRBV2, the J gene TRBJ2-5; D unresolved. This CDR3 region has 15 residues. V lost 5 bases to trimming and J lost 5 bases, with 18 bases between them. In germline, CDR1 is SNHLY, CDR2 FYNNEI. The CDR3 DNA is TGTGCCAGCAGTAGGGCCGGTGGGGTTGTGGAGACCCAGTACTTC. Residues: CASSRAGGVVETQYF.

By its share, this clonotype is medium-sized (0.01 to 0.1%). Sequence at one end of the junction differs from germline and may be a read error. The chain combines TRBV5-1 with TRBJ2-7, with 10 bases matching TRBD1. Per the germline V gene, CDR1 is SGHRS and CDR2 is YFSETQ. This CDR3 has 14 residues. This CDR3 reads CASSVGQGSSEQYF. The DNA of the CDR3 is TGCGCCAGCAGCGTGGGACAGGGGTCCTCCGAGCAGTACTTC.

This chain uses TRBV4-1 with TRBJ1-2; D is uncertain. The V gene lost 0 bases and the J gene lost 8 bases, with 13 bases spanning the gap. Per the germline V gene, CDR1 is MGHRA and CDR2 is YSYEKL. This CDR3 region has 14 residues. The CDR3 DNA follows: TGCGCCAGCAGCCAAGAGCGAAGAGGCTTGGGCTACACCTTC. Protein product: CASSQERRGLGYTF.

J is TRBJ2-3 and V is TRBV7-9, with TRBD2 as a possible D gene (6 bases). V shed 8 bases and J shed 6 bases, with 9 bases lying between them. Germline CDR1 is SEHNR and CDR2 is FQNEAQ (reference sequence). The CDR3 contains 11 residues. The CDR3 nucleotides are TGTGCCAGCGGGGGGTCTGATACGCAGTATTTT. This gives the protein CASGGSDTQYF.

This clonotype showed up many times. The chain employs TRBV10-3 and TRBJ2-2; TRBD2 matches 8 bases. CDR3 length: 16 amino acids. CDR1 is ENHRY and CDR2 is SYGVKD in the germline V gene. V gave up 0 bases and J gave up 7 bases; unmatched junction bases: 7. CDR3 in amino acids: CAISESGLEKGGELFF. The CDR3 DNA reads as TGTGCCATCAGTGAGTCGGGACTAGAGAAAGGCGGGGAGCTGTTTTTT.

This clonotype has a handful of counts. The rearrangement uses TRBV14 and TRBJ1-3, with no clear D. The CDR3 has 13 residues. V dropped 4 bases and J dropped 3 bases, with 7 bases sitting between them. From germline, CDR1 is SGHDN and CDR2 FVKESK. The CDR3 nucleotides read TGTGCCAGCAGCCGTCCTGTTGGAAACACCATATATTTT. This translates into CASSRPVGNTIYF.

This chain uses TRBV15 with TRBJ2-1, with a possible D match to TRBD1 (5 bases). This CDR3 spans 12 amino acids. The V end was cut by 8 bases, the J end by 4 bases, with 9 bases between. Germline CDR1 is LNHNV and CDR2 is YYDKDF (reference sequence). The CDR3 spells CATQTEYNEQFF. CDR3 coding DNA: TGTGCCACCCAGACAGAATACAATGAGCAGTTCTTC.

This clonotype was seen a few times. The chain has TRBV19 and TRBJ2-4; tentative D call: TRBD1 (5 bases). Germline lookup yields CDR1 LNHDA and CDR2 SQIVND (reference sequence). This CDR3 has 14 amino acids. V lost 8 bases to trimming and J lost 6 bases, with 17 bases between them. The CDR3 protein is CASETQGGRNIQYF. CDR3 nucleotide sequence: TGTGCCAGTGAAACTCAGGGTGGACGAAACATTCAGTACTTC.

The table lists this clonotype with many counts. The V and J genes are TRBV6-6 and TRBJ1-2, with TRBD1 as a possible D gene (6 bases). CDR3 length: 15 residues. V was cut by 5 bases and J by 0 bases, with 13 bases left in between. Germline V gives CDR1 MNHNY, CDR2 SVGAGI (reference sequence). The CDR3 DNA is TGTGCCAGCAGTCCCCGACAGGCAGCTAACTATGGCTACACCTTC. It specifies CASSPRQAANYGYTF.

This clonotype was recorded many times. The V gene is TRBV12-3 or TRBV12-4, the J gene TRBJ1-1; D might be TRBD1 (5 bases). The V gene lost 6 bases and the J gene lost 5 bases, with 16 bases spanning the gap. This CDR3 is 14 amino acids long. The CDR3 loop reads CASRMEGPNTEAFF. CDR3 coding DNA: TGTGCCAGCAGAATGGAGGGGCCCAATACTGAAGCTTTCTTT.

There are a few counts of this clonotype. The gene calls are TRBV6-5 and TRBJ2-7, with D maybe TRBD2 (5 bases). CDR1 and CDR2 (germline): MNHEY, SVGAGI. Trimming took off 4 bases at V and 5 bases at J, with 15 bases between the two ends. The CDR3 totals 14 residues. CDR3: CASSSGRAAHEQYF. In nucleotides, the CDR3 is TGTGCCAGCAGTTCGGGAAGAGCTGCTCACGAGCAGTACTTC.

There are many counts of this clonotype. V usage is TRBV7-9 and J usage is TRBJ2-7; possibly TRBD1 for D (6 bases). The CDR3 is 14 amino acids. The germline CDR1 and CDR2 sequences are SEHNR and FQNEAQ (reference sequence). V gave up 4 bases and J gave up 3 bases, with 13 bases separating them. The DNA for the CDR3 is TGTGCCAGCAGCTGGAACAGGGCCAGCTACGAGCAGTACTTC. Translation gives CASSWNRASYEQYF.

Here the CDR3 reads CSARTGDNYGYTF. The CDR3 DNA reads TGCAGTGCGCGGACAGGGGACAACTATGGCTACACCTTC. The rearrangement joins TRBV20-1 to TRBJ1-2, with 9 nucleotides matching TRBD1. Trimming cost V 6 bases and J 2 bases; bases outside gene matches: 4. Germline values: CDR1 DFQATT, CDR2 SNEGSKA (reference sequence). The CDR3 runs 13 residues.

The chain uses TRBV19 and TRBJ1-5; 10 nucleotides agree with TRBD1. This CDR3 has 16 amino acids. In germline, CDR1 is LNHDA, CDR2 SQIVND (reference sequence). The trim removed 5 bases at V and 7 bases at J, leaving 11 bases unmatched. CDR3 protein: CASSPTTGGFWQPQHF. Written as DNA, the CDR3 is TGTGCCAGTAGTCCCACGACAGGGGGCTTTTGGCAGCCCCAGCATTTT.